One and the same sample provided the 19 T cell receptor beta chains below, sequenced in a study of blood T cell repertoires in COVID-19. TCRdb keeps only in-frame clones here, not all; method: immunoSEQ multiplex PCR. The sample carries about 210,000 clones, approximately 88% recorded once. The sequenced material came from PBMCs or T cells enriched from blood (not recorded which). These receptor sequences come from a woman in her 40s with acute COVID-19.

CDR3 loop: CASSPSGVVDTQYF. DNA of the CDR3: TGTGCCAGCAGTCCTAGCGGGGTAGTAGATACGCAGTATTTT. The chain links TRBV2 to TRBJ2-3, with 9 bases aligning to TRBD2. The CDR3 covers 14 residues. The ends lost 5 bases at V and 5 bases at J; junction bases unmatched: 5. In germline, CDR1 is SNHLY, CDR2 FYNNEI.

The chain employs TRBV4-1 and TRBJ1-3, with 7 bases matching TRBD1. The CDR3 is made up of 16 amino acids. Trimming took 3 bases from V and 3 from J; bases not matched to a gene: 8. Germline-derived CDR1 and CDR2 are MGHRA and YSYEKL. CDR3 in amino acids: CASSQSEGAIGNTIYF. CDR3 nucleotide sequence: TGCGCCAGCAGCCAGAGCGAGGGGGCTATTGGAAACACCATATATTTT.

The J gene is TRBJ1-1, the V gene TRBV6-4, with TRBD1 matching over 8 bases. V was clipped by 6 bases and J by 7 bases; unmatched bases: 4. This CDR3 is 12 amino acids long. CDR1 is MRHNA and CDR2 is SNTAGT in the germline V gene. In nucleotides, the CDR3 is TGTGCCAGCAGGAATACAGGGGGTGAAGCTTTCTTT. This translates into CASRNTGGEAFF.

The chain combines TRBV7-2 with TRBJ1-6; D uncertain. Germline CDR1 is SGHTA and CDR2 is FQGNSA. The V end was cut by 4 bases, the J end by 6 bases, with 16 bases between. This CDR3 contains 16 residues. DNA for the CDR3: TGTGCCAGCAGCTCAGGCGGGGTAATTGGTAATTCACCCCTCCACTTT. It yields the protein CASSSGGVIGNSPLHF.

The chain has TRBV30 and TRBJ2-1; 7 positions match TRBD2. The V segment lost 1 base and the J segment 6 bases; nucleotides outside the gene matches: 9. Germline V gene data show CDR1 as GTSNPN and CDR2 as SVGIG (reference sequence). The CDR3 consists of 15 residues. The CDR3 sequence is CAWSAPAGDLNEQFF. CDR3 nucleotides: TGTGCCTGGAGTGCTCCCGCGGGAGACCTCAATGAGCAGTTCTTC. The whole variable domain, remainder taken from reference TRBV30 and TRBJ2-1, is SQTIHQWPATLVQPVGSPLSLECTVEGTSNPNLYWYRQAAGRGLQLLFYSVGIGQISSEVPQNLSASRPQDRQFILSSKKLLLSDSGFYLCAWSAPAGDLNEQFFGPGTRLTVL.

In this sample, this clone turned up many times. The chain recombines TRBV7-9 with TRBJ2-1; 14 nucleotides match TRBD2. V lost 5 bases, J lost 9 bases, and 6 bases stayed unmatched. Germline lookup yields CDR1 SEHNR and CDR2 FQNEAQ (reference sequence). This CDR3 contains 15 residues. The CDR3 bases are TGTGCCAGCAGCCTAGGGACTAGCGGGAGTCGTGAGCAGTTCTTC. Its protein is CASSLGTSGSREQFF.

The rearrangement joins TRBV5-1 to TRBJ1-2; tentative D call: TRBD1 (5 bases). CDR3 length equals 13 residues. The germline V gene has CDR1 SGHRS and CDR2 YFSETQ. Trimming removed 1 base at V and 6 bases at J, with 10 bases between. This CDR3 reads CASSLLPGNGYTF. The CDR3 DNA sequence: TGCGCCAGCAGCTTGCTACCAGGGAATGGCTACACCTTC.

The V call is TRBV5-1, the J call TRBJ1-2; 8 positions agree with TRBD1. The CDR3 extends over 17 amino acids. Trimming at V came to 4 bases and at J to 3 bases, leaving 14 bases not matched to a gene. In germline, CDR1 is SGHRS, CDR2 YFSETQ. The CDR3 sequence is CASSGGPGQGADYGYTF. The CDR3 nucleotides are TGCGCCAGCAGCGGGGGCCCAGGGCAGGGGGCCGACTATGGCTACACCTTC.

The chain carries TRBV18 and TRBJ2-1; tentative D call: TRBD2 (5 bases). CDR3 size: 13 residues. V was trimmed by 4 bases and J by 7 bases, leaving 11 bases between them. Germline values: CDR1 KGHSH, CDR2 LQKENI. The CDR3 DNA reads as TGTGCCAGCTCACGAGGACTGGAGAATGAGCAGTTCTTC. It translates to CASSRGLENEQFF.

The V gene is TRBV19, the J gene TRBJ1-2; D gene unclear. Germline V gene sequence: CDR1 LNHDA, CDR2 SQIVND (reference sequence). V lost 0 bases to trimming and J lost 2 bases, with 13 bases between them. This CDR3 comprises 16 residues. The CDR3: CASSIDAAGLNYGYTF. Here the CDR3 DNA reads TGTGCCAGTAGTATAGATGCTGCGGGATTGAACTATGGCTACACCTTC.

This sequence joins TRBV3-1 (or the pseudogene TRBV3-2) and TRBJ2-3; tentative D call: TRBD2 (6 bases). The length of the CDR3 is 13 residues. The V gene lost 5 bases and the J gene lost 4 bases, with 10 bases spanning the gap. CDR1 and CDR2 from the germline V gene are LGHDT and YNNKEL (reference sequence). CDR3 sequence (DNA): TGTGCCAGCAGCGCGGGAACGGCAGATACGCAGTATTTT. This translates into CASSAGTADTQYF.

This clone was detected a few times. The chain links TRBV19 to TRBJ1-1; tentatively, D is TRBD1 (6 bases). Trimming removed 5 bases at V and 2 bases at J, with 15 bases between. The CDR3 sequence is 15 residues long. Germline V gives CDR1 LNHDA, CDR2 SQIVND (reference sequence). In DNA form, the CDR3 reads TGTGCCAGTAGTTCCTCTGGACAGACAAACACTGAAGCTTTCTTT. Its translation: CASSSSGQTNTEAFF.

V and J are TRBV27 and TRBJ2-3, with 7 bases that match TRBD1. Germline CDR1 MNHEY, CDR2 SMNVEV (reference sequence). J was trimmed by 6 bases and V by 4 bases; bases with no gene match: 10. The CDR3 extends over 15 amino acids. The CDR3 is CASSSSGRGYDTQYF. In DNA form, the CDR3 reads TGTGCCAGCAGTTCCAGCGGCAGGGGGTATGATACGCAGTATTTT.

In nucleotides, the CDR3 is TGTGCCAGCAGCGACCGACAGGGGGTAAGCGAGCAGTACGTC. This codes for CASSDRQGVSEQYV. The chain combines TRBV6-5 with TRBJ2-7, with 9 nucleotides matching TRBD1. Germline loops: CDR1 MNHEY, CDR2 SVGAGI. This CDR3 has 14 residues. V was clipped by 6 bases and J by 6 bases; unmatched bases: 9.

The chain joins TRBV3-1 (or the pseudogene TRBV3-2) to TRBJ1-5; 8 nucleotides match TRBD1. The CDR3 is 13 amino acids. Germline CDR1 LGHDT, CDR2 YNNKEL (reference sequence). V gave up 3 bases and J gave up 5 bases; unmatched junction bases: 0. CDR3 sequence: CASSQTGDQPQHF. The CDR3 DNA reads TGTGCCAGCAGCCAGACAGGGGATCAGCCCCAGCATTTT.

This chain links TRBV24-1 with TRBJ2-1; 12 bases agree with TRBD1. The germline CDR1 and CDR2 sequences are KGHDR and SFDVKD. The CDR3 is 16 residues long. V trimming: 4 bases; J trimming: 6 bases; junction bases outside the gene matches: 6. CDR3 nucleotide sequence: TGTGCCACCAGTGACCCGGGACAGGGGGCTGGCAATGAGCAGTTCTTC. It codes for CATSDPGQGAGNEQFF.

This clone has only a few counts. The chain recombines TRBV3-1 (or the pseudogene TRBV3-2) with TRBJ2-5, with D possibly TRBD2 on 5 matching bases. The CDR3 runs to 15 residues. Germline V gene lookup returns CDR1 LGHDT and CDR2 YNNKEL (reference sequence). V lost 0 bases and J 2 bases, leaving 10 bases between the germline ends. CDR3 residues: CASSQDRGGQETQYF. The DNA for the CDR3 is TGTGCCAGCAGCCAAGATCGGGGTGGTCAAGAGACCCAGTACTTC.

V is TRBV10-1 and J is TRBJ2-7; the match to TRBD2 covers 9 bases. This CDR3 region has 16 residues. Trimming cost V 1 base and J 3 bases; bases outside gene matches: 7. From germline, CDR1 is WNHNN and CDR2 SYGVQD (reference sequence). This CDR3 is CASSEFPTSGYYEQYV. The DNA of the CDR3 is TGCGCCAGCAGTGAGTTTCCGACTAGCGGATACTACGAGCAGTACGTC.

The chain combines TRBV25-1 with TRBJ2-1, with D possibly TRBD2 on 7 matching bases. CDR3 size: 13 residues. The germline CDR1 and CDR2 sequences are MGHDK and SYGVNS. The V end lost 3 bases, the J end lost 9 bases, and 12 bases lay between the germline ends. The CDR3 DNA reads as TGTGCCAGCAGTGATGGGAGGGGGAGTGAGCAGTTCTTC. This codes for CASSDGRGSEQFF.